A selection of T cell receptor beta chains follows, all from one sample in a study of cytomegalovirus exposure and HLA in healthy donors. Clones were sequenced by immunoSEQ multiplex PCR, and TCRdb holds only the in-frame ones, with some missing. This sample carries around 150,000 clones, under 90% of them seen once, and the ten largest clones take about 9.4%. The sample comprised PBMCs. The receptors here all came from a young woman in good health and CMV-seropositive. CDR3s include the opening cysteine and the closing phenylalanine or tryptophan. The order of the fields is J gene, V gene, clone size, D gene, CDR3 protein, CDR3 DNA. A D gene is named only where the DNA matches it firmly. Clone size is shown for a subset of rows, as once, few, many or a class of expanded clone.

J gene: TRBJ1-4
V gene: TRBV4-3
clone size: -
D gene: -
CDR3 protein: CASSLRDSPNEKLFF
CDR3 DNA: TGCGCCAGCAGCCTGCGGGACTCACCTAATGAAAAACTGTTTTTT

J gene: TRBJ2-7
V gene: TRBV13
clone size: -
D gene: TRBD1
CDR3 protein: CASSLGGDRGYEQYF
CDR3 DNA: TGTGCCAGCAGCTTAGGTGGGGACAGGGGCTACGAGCAGTACTTC

J gene: TRBJ1-4
V gene: TRBV27
clone size: -
D gene: -
CDR3 protein: CASSLSLGGTNEKLFF
CDR3 DNA: TGTGCCAGCAGTTTATCCCTTGGAGGAACTAATGAAAAACTGTTTTTT

J gene: TRBJ2-2
V gene: TRBV4-1
clone size: few
D gene: -
CDR3 protein: CASSQGALTGELFF
CDR3 DNA: TGCGCCAGCAGCCAAGGCGCCCTCACCGGGGAGCTGTTTTTT

J gene: TRBJ2-1
V gene: TRBV9
clone size: -
D gene: TRBD2
CDR3 protein: CASSSAGGRGIYNEQFF
CDR3 DNA: TGTGCCAGCAGTTCAGCGGGAGGCCGTGGGATCTACAATGAGCAGTTCTTC

J gene: TRBJ1-3
V gene: TRBV30
clone size: -
D gene: TRBD1
CDR3 protein: CAWAYYRGLGNTIYF
CDR3 DNA: TGTGCCTGGGCCTATTACAGGGGGCTAGGAAACACCATATATTTT

J gene: TRBJ2-1
V gene: TRBV18
clone size: -
D gene: TRBD2
CDR3 protein: CASSPVLAGGFNEQFF
CDR3 DNA: TGTGCCAGCTCACCAGTTCTAGCGGGAGGATTCAATGAGCAGTTCTTC

J gene: TRBJ2-2
V gene: TRBV19
clone size: -
D gene: TRBD1
CDR3 protein: CASRTSGTDTGELFF
CDR3 DNA: TGTGCCAGTAGAACATCCGGGACAGACACCGGGGAGCTGTTTTTT

J gene: TRBJ2-1
V gene: TRBV9
clone size: few
D gene: -
CDR3 protein: CASSARRSLSYNEQFF
CDR3 DNA: TGTGCCAGCAGCGCCCGCCGTAGTTTATCCTACAATGAGCAGTTCTTC

J gene: TRBJ2-7
V gene: TRBV30
clone size: many
D gene: TRBD1
CDR3 protein: CAWQGDHYEQYF
CDR3 DNA: TGTGCCTGGCAGGGGGATCACTACGAGCAGTACTTC

J gene: TRBJ2-4
V gene: TRBV29-1
clone size: -
D gene: -
CDR3 protein: CSAQDSKAKNIQYF
CDR3 DNA: TGCAGCGCGCAGGACAGCAAAGCCAAAAACATTCAGTACTTC

J gene: TRBJ2-7
V gene: TRBV6-5
clone size: -
D gene: -
CDR3 protein: CASTHVRGKGYEQYF
CDR3 DNA: TGTGCCAGCACCCACGTGCGGGGAAAGGGCTACGAGCAGTACTTC

J gene: TRBJ2-5
V gene: TRBV27
clone size: -
D gene: -
CDR3 protein: CASSSPYQETQYF
CDR3 DNA: TGTGCCAGCAGTTCCCCGTACCAAGAGACCCAGTACTTC

J gene: TRBJ2-7
V gene: TRBV18
clone size: -
D gene: -
CDR3 protein: CASSPPTGSYEQYF
CDR3 DNA: TGTGCCAGCTCACCACCTACGGGCTCCTACGAGCAGTACTTC

J gene: TRBJ2-7
V gene: TRBV10-2
clone size: -
D gene: -
CDR3 protein: CASSRPPDEQYF
CDR3 DNA: TGCGCCAGCAGTCGCCCCCCGGACGAGCAGTACTTC

J gene: TRBJ2-5
V gene: TRBV2
clone size: once
D gene: TRBD2
CDR3 protein: CASSGIAGEETQYF
CDR3 DNA: TGTGCCAGCAGTGGGATAGCGGGAGAGGAGACCCAGTACTTC

J gene: TRBJ2-1
V gene: TRBV7-3
clone size: -
D gene: -
CDR3 protein: CASSLDGIRREQFF
CDR3 DNA: TGTGCCAGCAGCTTGGACGGGATTAGACGTGAGCAGTTCTTC

J gene: TRBJ2-4
V gene: TRBV9
clone size: -
D gene: -
CDR3 protein: CASSVDAGNIQYF
CDR3 DNA: TGTGCCAGCAGCGTAGATGCGGGAAACATTCAGTACTTC

J gene: TRBJ2-3
V gene: TRBV7-3
clone size: -
D gene: TRBD1
CDR3 protein: CASSQGQPGGTQYF
CDR3 DNA: TGTGCCAGCAGCCAAGGACAGCCAGGGGGTACGCAGTATTTT

J gene: TRBJ2-6
V gene: TRBV2
clone size: -
D gene: TRBD1
CDR3 protein: CAKQTGRSSGANVLTF
CDR3 DNA: TGTGCCAAACAGACAGGGAGAAGCTCTGGGGCCAACGTCCTGACTTTC

J gene: TRBJ2-3
V gene: TRBV6-4
clone size: once
D gene: TRBD1
CDR3 protein: CASSERGLRTDTQYF
CDR3 DNA: TGTGCCAGCAGTGAGAGGGGGCTTCGAACAGATACGCAGTATTTT

J gene: TRBJ1-1
V gene: TRBV7-2
clone size: -
D gene: -
CDR3 protein: CASSAHASTEAFF
CDR3 DNA: TGTGCCAGCAGCGCCCACGCCAGCACTGAAGCTTTCTTT

J gene: TRBJ2-7
V gene: TRBV28
clone size: -
D gene: -
CDR3 protein: CASSLGTGKWDEQYF
CDR3 DNA: TGTGCCAGCAGTTTAGGCACAGGGAAATGGGACGAGCAGTACTTC

J gene: TRBJ2-7
V gene: TRBV6-5
clone size: -
D gene: -
CDR3 protein: CASSYLGTSPYEQYF
CDR3 DNA: TGTGCCAGCAGTTATCTCGGGACATCGCCCTACGAGCAGTACTTC

J gene: TRBJ2-3
V gene: TRBV2
clone size: once
D gene: -
CDR3 protein: CATRWAGHTDTQYF
CDR3 DNA: TGTGCCACCCGATGGGCGGGGCACACAGATACGCAGTATTTT

J gene: TRBJ2-5
V gene: TRBV5-1
clone size: -
D gene: TRBD1
CDR3 protein: CASSLVSAGGETQYF
CDR3 DNA: TGCGCCAGCAGCTTGGTATCCGCAGGGGGAGAGACCCAGTACTTC

J gene: TRBJ2-5
V gene: TRBV7-9
clone size: -
D gene: TRBD1
CDR3 protein: CASSSPHRKWTGQETQYF
CDR3 DNA: TGTGCCAGCAGCTCCCCACATAGAAAATGGACAGGACAAGAGACCCAGTACTTC

J gene: TRBJ2-4
V gene: TRBV28
clone size: -
D gene: -
CDR3 protein: CASSSLRDTSKNIQYF
CDR3 DNA: TGTGCCAGCAGTTCATTACGGGACACCTCCAAAAACATTCAGTACTTC

J gene: TRBJ1-2
V gene: TRBV29-1
clone size: -
D gene: TRBD1
CDR3 protein: CSVDLEGAGYGYTF
CDR3 DNA: TGCAGCGTTGATTTAGAGGGGGCAGGCTATGGCTACACCTTC

J gene: TRBJ2-1
V gene: TRBV5-1
clone size: -
D gene: TRBD2
CDR3 protein: CASSLGLAGAGEFF
CDR3 DNA: TGCGCCAGCAGCTTGGGACTAGCGGGAGCAGGGGAGTTCTTC

J gene: TRBJ2-7
V gene: TRBV28
clone size: -
D gene: -
CDR3 protein: CASSPPGAALLYEQYF
CDR3 DNA: TGTGCCAGCAGTCCTCCTGGGGCGGCTCTATTATACGAGCAGTACTTC

J gene: TRBJ2-1
V gene: TRBV27
clone size: -
D gene: TRBD2
CDR3 protein: CASSSASGSFSEQFF
CDR3 DNA: TGTGCCAGCAGTTCGGCTAGCGGGAGTTTTAGTGAGCAGTTCTTC

J gene: TRBJ2-7
V gene: TRBV7-9
clone size: -
D gene: -
CDR3 protein: CASSLAGAGVAYEQYF
CDR3 DNA: TGTGCCAGCAGCTTAGCGGGGGCGGGAGTTGCCTACGAGCAGTACTTC

J gene: TRBJ2-2
V gene: TRBV7-3
clone size: -
D gene: -
CDR3 protein: CASSYRRDGELFF
CDR3 DNA: TGTGCCAGCAGCTACCGGAGGGACGGGGAGCTGTTTTTT

J gene: TRBJ1-2
V gene: TRBV19
clone size: -
D gene: -
CDR3 protein: CASPPKHNYGYTF
CDR3 DNA: TGTGCCAGTCCACCAAAGCATAACTATGGCTACACCTTC

J gene: TRBJ2-7
V gene: TRBV4-2
clone size: -
D gene: TRBD2
CDR3 protein: CASSQGGLAGTYEQYF
CDR3 DNA: TGTGCCAGCAGCCAAGGAGGACTAGCGGGGACCTACGAGCAGTACTTC

J gene: TRBJ1-2
V gene: TRBV10-2
clone size: -
D gene: -
CDR3 protein: CASSELPDYGYTF
CDR3 DNA: TGCGCCAGCAGTGAGTTACCAGATTATGGCTACACCTTC

J gene: TRBJ1-5
V gene: TRBV7-7
clone size: -
D gene: TRBD1
CDR3 protein: CASSLDPDRFDQPQHF
CDR3 DNA: TGTGCTAGCAGCTTAGATCCGGACAGGTTTGATCAGCCCCAGCATTTT

J gene: TRBJ1-1
V gene: TRBV5-1
clone size: -
D gene: TRBD1
CDR3 protein: CASSPGQVNTEAFF
CDR3 DNA: TGCGCCAGCAGCCCCGGACAGGTGAACACTGAAGCTTTCTTT

J gene: TRBJ1-5
V gene: TRBV10-3
clone size: -
D gene: -
CDR3 protein: CAISRGGGNQPQHF
CDR3 DNA: TGTGCCATCAGCAGGGGTGGCGGCAATCAGCCCCAGCATTTT